This T cell receptor (beta chain) came from a study of beta chain features in type 1 diabetes. Study outcomes and limitations: VDJ junctions in type 1 diabetes patients carried more deletions and fewer insertions. Among patients with Type 1 diabetes, TCRB CDR3s were moderately but significantly shorter in every one of the four CD4+ subsets.

Expressed TCRB transcripts got sequenced, as all isolated RNA was reverse transcribed. Libraries were prepared by immunoSEQ multiplex PCR; TCRdb keeps only in-frame clonotypes and omits some of them. The sample contains 500,000 to 650,000 clones, over 10% of which appear only once. Looked up from germline, CDR1 is LNHDA and CDR2 is SQIVND (reference sequence). Trimming stripped 4 bases from V and 4 bases from J, with 4 bases between. The CDR3 contains 11 residues. A few counts support this clone. The antigen is undetermined. Cells sorted by CD45RO/CCR7/CD25/CD127/CD95/CD27 comprised CD4+ naive, central memory, regulatory and stem cell-like memory cells.

The sequencing input was naive CD4+ T cells from blood. The TCR was taken from a man aged 30 to 45 with type 1 diabetes. V gene TRBV19 combines with J gene TRBJ1-2; D not certain. CDR3 sequence reads: CASSNGYGYTF. The DNA of the CDR3 is TGTGCCAGTAGTAATGGCTATGGCTACACCTTC.